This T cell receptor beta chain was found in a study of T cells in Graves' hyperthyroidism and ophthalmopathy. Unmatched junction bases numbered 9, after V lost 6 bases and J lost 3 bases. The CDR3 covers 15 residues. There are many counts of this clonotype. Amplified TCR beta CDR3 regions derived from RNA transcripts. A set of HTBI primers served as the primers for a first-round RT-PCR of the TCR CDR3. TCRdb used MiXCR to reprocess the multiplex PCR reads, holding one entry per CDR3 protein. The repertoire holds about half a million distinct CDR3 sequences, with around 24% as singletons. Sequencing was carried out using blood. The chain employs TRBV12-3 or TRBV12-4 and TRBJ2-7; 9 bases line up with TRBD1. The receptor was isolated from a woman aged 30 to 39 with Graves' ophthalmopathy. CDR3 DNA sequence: TGTGCCAGCAGCCTCAGGCCGGGACAGGGCTACGAGCAGTACTTC. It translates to CASSLRPGQGYEQYF.